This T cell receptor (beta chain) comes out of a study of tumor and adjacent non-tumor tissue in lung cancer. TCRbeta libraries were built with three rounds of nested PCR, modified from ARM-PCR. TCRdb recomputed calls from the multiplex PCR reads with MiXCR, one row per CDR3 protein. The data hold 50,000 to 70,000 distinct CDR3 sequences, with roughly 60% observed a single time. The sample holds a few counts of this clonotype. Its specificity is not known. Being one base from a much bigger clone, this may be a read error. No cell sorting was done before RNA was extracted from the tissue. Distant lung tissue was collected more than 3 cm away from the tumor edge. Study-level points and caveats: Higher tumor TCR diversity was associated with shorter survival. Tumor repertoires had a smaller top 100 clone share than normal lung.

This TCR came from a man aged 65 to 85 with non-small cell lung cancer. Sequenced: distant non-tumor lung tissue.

Here the CDR3 DNA reads TGCAGCATTTCAGGGGGACTAGCGGGAGTAACGCAGTATTTT. This encodes CSISGGLAGVTQYF. J is TRBJ2-3 and V is TRBV29-1; 14 positions agree with TRBD2. The CDR3 runs to 14 residues. Germline CDR1 SQVTM, CDR2 ANQGSEA. With 8 bases clipped from V and 9 bases from J, the junction kept 10 bases outside the gene matches.